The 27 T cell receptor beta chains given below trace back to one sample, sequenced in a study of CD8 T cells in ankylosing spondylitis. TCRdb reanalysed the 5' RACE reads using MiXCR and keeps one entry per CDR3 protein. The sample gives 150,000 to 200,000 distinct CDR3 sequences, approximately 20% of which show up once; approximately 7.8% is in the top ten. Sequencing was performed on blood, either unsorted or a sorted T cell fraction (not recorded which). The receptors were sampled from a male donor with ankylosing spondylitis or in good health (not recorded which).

The CDR3 sequence: CASSSGLAGGYTGELFF. The CDR3 nucleotides are TGTGCCAGCAGCTCGGGACTAGCGGGAGGTTACACCGGGGAGCTGTTTTTT. The V and J genes are TRBV7-9 and TRBJ2-2, with 15 nucleotides matching TRBD2. The germline V gene has CDR1 SEHNR and CDR2 FQNEAQ (reference sequence). V lost 4 bases and J lost 3; bases outside the gene matches: 3. The CDR3 runs to 17 residues.

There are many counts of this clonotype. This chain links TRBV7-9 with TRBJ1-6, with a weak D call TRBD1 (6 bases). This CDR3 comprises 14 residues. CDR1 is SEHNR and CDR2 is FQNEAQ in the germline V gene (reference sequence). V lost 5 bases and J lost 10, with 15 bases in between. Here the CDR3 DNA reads TGTGCCAGCAGCGACCAGGGGAGAGGGTCACCCCTCCACTTT. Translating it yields CASSDQGRGSPLHF.

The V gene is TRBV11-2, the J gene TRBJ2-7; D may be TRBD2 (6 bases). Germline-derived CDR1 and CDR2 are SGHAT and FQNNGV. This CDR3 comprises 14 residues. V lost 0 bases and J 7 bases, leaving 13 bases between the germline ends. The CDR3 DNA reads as TGTGCCAGCAGCTTAGAGGCGGGACGGGGAGAGCAGTACTTC. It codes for CASSLEAGRGEQYF. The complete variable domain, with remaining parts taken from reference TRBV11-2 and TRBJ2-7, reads EAGVAQSPRYKIIEKRQSVAFWCNPISGHATLYWYQQILGQGPKLLIQFQNNGVVDDSQLPKDRFSAERLKGVDSTLKIQPAKLEDSAVYLCASSLEAGRGEQYFGPGTRLTVT.

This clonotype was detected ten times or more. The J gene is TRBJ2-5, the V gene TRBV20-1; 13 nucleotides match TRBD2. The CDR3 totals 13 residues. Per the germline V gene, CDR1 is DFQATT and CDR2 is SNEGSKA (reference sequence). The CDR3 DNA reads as TGCAGCGGACTAGCGGGAGAGGAAGAGACCCAGTACTTC. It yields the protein CSGLAGEEETQYF.

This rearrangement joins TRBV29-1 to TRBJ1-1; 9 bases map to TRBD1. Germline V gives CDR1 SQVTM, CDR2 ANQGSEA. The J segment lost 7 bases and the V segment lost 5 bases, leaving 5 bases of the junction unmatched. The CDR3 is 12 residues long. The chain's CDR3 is CSVTQGASEAFF. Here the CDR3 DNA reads TGCAGCGTTACACAGGGGGCCAGTGAAGCTTTCTTT.

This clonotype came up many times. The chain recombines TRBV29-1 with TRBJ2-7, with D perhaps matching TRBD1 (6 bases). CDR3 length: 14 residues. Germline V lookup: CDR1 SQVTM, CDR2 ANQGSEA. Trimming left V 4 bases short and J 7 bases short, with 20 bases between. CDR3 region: CSVVGDIPLGEQYF. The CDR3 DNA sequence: TGCAGCGTTGTAGGGGACATCCCACTCGGAGAGCAGTACTTC.

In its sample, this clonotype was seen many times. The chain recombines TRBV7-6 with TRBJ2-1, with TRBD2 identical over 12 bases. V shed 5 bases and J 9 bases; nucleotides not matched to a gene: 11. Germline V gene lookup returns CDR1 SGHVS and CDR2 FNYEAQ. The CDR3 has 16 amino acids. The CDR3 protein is CASSRRTSGTLGEQFF. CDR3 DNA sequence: TGTGCCAGCAGCCGACGGACTAGCGGGACTCTCGGTGAGCAGTTCTTC.

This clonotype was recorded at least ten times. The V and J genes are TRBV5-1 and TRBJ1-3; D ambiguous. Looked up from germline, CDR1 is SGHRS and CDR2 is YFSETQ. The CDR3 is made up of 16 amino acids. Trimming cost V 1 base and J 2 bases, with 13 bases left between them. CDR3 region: CASSLSTLGAGNTIYF. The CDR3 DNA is TGCGCCAGCAGCTTGTCGACTTTGGGAGCTGGAAACACCATATATTTT.

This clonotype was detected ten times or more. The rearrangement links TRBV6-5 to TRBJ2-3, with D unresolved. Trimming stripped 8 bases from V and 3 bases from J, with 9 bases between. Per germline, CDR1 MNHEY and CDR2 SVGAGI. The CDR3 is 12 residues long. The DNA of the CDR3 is TGTGCCAGCGGTTCCTGGACAGATACGCAGTATTTT. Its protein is CASGSWTDTQYF.

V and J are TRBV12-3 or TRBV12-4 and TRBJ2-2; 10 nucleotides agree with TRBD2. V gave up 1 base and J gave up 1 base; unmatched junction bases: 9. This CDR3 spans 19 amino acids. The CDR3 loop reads CASSLETLAGALNTGELFF. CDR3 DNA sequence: TGTGCCAGCAGTTTAGAGACGCTAGCGGGAGCCTTGAACACCGGGGAGCTGTTTTTT.

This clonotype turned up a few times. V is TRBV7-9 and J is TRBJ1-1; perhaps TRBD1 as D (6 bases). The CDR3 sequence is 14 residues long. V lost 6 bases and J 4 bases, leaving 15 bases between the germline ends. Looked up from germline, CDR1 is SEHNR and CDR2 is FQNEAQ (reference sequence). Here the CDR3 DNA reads TGTGCCAGCAGAAACCCCAGGGGCGGCACTGAAGCTTTCTTT. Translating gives CASRNPRGGTEAFF.

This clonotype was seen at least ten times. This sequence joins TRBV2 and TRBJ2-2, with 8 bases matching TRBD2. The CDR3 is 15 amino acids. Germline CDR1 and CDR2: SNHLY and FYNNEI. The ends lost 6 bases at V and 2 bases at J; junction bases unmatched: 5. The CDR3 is CASRREGTNTGELFF. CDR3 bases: TGTGCCAGCAGACGGGAGGGCACCAACACCGGGGAGCTGTTTTTT. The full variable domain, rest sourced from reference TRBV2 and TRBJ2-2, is EPEVTQTPSHQVTQMGQEVILRCVPISNHLYFYWYRQILGQKVEFLVSFYNNEISEKSEIFDDQFSVERPDGSNFTLKIRSTKLEDSAMYFCASRREGTNTGELFFGEGSRLTVL.

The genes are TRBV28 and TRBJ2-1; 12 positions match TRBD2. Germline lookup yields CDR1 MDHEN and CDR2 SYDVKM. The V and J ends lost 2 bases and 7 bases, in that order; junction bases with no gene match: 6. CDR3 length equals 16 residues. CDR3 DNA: TGTGCCAGCAGTTTACGGACTAGCGGGATTAGGAATGAGCAGTTCTTC. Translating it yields CASSLRTSGIRNEQFF.

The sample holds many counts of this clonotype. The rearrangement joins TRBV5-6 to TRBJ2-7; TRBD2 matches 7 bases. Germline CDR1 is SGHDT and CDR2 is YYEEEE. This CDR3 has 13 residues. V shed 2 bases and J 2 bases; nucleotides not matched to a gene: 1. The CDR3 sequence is CASSFGTTYEQYF. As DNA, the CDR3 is TGTGCCAGCAGCTTCGGGACTACCTACGAGCAGTACTTC.

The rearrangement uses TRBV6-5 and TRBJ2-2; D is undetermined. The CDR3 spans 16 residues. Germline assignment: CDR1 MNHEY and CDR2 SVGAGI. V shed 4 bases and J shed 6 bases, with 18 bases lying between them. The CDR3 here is CASSSHSGYEAGELFF. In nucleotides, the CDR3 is TGTGCCAGCAGTTCACACTCGGGTTATGAGGCCGGGGAGCTGTTTTTT.

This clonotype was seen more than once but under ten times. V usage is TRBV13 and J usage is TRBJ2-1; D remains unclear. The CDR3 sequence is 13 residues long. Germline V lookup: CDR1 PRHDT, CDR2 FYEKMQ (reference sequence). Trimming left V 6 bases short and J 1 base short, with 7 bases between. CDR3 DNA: TGTGCCAGCAGTGGACGGTCCTACAATGAGCAGTTCTTC. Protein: CASSGRSYNEQFF.

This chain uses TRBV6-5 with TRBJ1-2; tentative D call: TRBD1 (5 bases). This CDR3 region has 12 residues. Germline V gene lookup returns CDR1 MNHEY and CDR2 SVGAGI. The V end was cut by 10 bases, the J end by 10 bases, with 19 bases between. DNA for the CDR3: TGTGCCACGCGCCGAGGGGCGGATGACTACACCTTC. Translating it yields CATRRGADDYTF.

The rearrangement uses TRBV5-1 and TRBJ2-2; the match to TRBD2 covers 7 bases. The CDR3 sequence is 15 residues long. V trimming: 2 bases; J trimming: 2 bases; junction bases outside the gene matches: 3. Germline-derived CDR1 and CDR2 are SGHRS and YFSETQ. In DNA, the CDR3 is TGCGCCAGCAGCTTCGGACTAGAAAACACCGGGGAGCTGTTTTTT. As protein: CASSFGLENTGELFF.

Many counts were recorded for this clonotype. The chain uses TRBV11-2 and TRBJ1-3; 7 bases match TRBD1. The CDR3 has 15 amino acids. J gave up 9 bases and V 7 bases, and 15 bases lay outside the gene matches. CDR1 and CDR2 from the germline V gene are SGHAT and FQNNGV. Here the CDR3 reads CASIQDRAAKGTIYF. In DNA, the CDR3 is TGTGCCAGCATCCAAGACAGGGCCGCCAAGGGCACCATATATTTT.

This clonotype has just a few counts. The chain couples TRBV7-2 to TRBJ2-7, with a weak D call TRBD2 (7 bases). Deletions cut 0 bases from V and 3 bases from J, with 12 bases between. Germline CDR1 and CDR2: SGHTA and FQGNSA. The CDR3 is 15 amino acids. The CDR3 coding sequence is TGTGCCAGCAGCTTAGCTAGGGGGAGGGACTACGAGCAGTACTTC. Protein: CASSLARGRDYEQYF.

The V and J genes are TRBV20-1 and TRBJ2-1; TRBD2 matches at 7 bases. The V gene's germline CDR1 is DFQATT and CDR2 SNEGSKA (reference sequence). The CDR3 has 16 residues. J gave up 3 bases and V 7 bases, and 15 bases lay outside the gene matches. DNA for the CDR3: TGCAGTGTCAACCCCACTACTAGCGCGAACTACAATGAGCAGTTCTTC. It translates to CSVNPTTSANYNEQFF.

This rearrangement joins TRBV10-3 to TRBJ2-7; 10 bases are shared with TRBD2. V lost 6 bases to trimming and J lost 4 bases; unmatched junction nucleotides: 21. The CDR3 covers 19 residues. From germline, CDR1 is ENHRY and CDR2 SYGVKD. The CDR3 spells CAIRDNRANASGSLYEQYF. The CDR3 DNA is TGTGCCATCAGGGATAATAGGGCCAATGCTAGCGGGAGTTTGTACGAGCAGTACTTC.

The CDR3 sequence: CASSWSGGRTDTQYF. The CDR3 nucleotides are TGTGCCAGCAGTTGGTCAGGAGGGCGGACAGATACGCAGTATTTT. The chain employs TRBV12-3 or TRBV12-4 and TRBJ2-3, with D possibly matching TRBD2 (6 bases). With 4 bases removed from V and 3 bases from J, the gap between germline ends came to 14 bases. The CDR3 has 15 amino acids.

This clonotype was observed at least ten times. As DNA, the CDR3 is TGTGCCAGCAGTTCCGGAGGGGTTAACACTGAAGCTTTCTTT. It yields the protein CASSSGGVNTEAFF. The chain combines TRBV27 with TRBJ1-1, with D perhaps matching TRBD1 (5 bases). The CDR3 covers 14 residues. V lost 4 bases, J lost 2 bases, and 11 bases lay in between. Germline-derived CDR1 and CDR2 are MNHEY and SMNVEV (reference sequence).

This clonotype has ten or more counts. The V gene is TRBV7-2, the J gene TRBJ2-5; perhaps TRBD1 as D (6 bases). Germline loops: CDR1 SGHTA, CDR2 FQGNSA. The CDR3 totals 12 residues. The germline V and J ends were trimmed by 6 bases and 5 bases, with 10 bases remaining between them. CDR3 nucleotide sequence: TGTGCCAGCAGGTCAGGGGCCGAGACCCAGTACTTC. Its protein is CASRSGAETQYF.

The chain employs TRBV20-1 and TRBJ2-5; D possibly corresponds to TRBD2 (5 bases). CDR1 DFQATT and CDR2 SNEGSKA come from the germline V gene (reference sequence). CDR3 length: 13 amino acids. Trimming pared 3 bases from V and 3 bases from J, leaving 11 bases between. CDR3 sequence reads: CSARRTGEETQYF. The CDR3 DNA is TGCAGTGCTAGGCGGACTGGAGAAGAGACCCAGTACTTC.

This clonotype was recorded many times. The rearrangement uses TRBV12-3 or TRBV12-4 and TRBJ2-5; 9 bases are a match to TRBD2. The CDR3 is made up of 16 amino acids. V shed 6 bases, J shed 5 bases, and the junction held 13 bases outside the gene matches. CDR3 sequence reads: CASSSTSGPSWETQYF. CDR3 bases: TGTGCCAGCAGCTCGACTAGCGGTCCAAGCTGGGAGACCCAGTACTTC.